The T cell receptor (beta chain) under discussion was sequenced for a study of blood T cell repertoires in COVID-19. Study context: Some COVID-19 samples were acute and others convalescent; all came from the United States, Italy and Spain. PBMCs, B-cell-depleted T cells, or T cells provided the cDNA or gDNA that made up the material.

As processed by the authors: How many nucleated cells were present was estimated from reference gene primer amplification. Measured with immunoSEQ multiplex PCR; TCRdb has only the in-frame clones, and not every one. V and J calls and clone size are copied from that table; D and trimming were computed from the DNA. The table lists fewer than 250,000 clones, about four fifths of them singletons. The source is a man aged 55 to 69 with acute or convalescent COVID-19. The sample comprised peripheral blood.

For the CDR3, the DNA is TGTGCCAGCAGTTACAGCGGGGTAGCTGGAAACACCATATATTTT. It translates to CASSYSGVAGNTIYF. The chain combines TRBV6-5 with TRBJ1-3; the D is unclear. The V end lost 2 bases, the J end lost 2 bases, and 10 bases lay between the germline ends. Germline CDR1 is MNHEY and CDR2 is SVGAGI. CDR3 length: 15 residues.